These 5 T cell receptor beta chains were all obtained from the same sample, sequenced in a study of T cell changes during pregnancy in multiple sclerosis. Profiling relied on immunoSEQ multiplex PCR, and the TCRdb table lists in-frame clones only, not all of them. The profile shows approximately 63,000 clones, 90% to 95% of them singletons. This material consisted of peripheral blood, taken in the third trimester of pregnancy. These receptors were collected from a female donor in good health, enrolled as a control in a pregnancy study.

The CDR3 sequence is CASSLRRGKNYGYTF. For the CDR3, the DNA is TGTGCCAGCAGCTTAAGACGGGGAAAAAACTATGGCTACACCTTC. This chain links TRBV11-2 with TRBJ1-2; D ambiguous. The CDR3 spans 15 residues. Trimming shortened V by 2 bases and J by 2 bases, and 12 bases separated the two germline ends. Germline assignment: CDR1 SGHAT and CDR2 FQNNGV.

This sequence joins TRBV5-4 and TRBJ2-7; tentatively, D is TRBD2 (6 bases). CDR3 length: 14 amino acids. The germline V gene encodes CDR1 SGHNT and CDR2 YYREEE (reference sequence). The germline V and J ends were trimmed by 3 bases and 2 bases, with 12 bases remaining between them. CDR3 residues: CASSSLRGTYEQYF. The CDR3 DNA sequence: TGTGCCAGCAGCTCACTCCGGGGGACCTACGAGCAGTACTTC.

This rearrangement joins TRBV10-1 to TRBJ1-6; 7 nucleotides match TRBD1. The length of the CDR3 is 20 residues. Looked up from germline, CDR1 is WNHNN and CDR2 is SYGVQD (reference sequence). After removal of 0 bases from V and 0 bases from J, the junction contained 11 bases not matched to a gene. CDR3 sequence: CASSESENLDRSSYNSPLHF. DNA of the CDR3: TGCGCCAGCAGTGAGTCTGAGAACCTGGACAGGAGCTCCTATAATTCACCCCTCCACTTT.

In its sample, this clone was seen once. The chain uses TRBV7-9 and TRBJ2-7; 9 bases match TRBD2. After removal of 5 bases from V and 4 bases from J, the junction contained 9 bases not matched to a gene. Germline V lookup: CDR1 SEHNR, CDR2 FQNEAQ (reference sequence). The CDR3 covers 15 residues. The CDR3 spells CASSRLAGGGYEQYF. CDR3 bases: TGTGCCAGCAGCCGGTTGGCGGGAGGGGGATACGAGCAGTACTTC.

The chain links TRBV2 to TRBJ2-2; possible D gene TRBD2, 6 bases. The CDR3 runs to 14 residues. V dropped 4 bases and J dropped 4 bases, with 10 bases sitting between them. Germline CDR1 SNHLY, CDR2 FYNNEI. The CDR3 nucleotides read TGTGCCAGCAGTGGGGGGGAAGGCACCGGGGAGCTGTTTTTT. Translated: CASSGGEGTGELFF.